This passage covers 6 T cell receptor beta chains from one sample sequenced in a study of breast tumors, draining lymph nodes, adjacent tissues. TCRdb used MiXCR to reprocess the multiplex PCR reads, holding one entry per CDR3 protein. The data contain some 170,000 distinct CDR3 sequences, roughly 35% of them seen just once; the ten biggest clones take up more than 3.5%. The lymph nodes were axillary draining lymph nodes from breast cancer patients. The specimen sequenced was axillary lymph node tissue. The origin of the receptors is a female donor with breast cancer. Some clones in this sample may be carry-over from other donors' samples.

This clonotype was recorded at least ten times. This chain joins TRBV5-8 and TRBJ2-1, with D unresolved. The CDR3 length is 12 residues. Germline values: CDR1 SGHTS, CDR2 YDEGEE. V lost 4 bases and J lost 7, with 9 bases in between. The CDR3 sequence is CASSPVSNEQFF. The CDR3 region has the DNA TGTGCCAGCAGCCCCGTCTCGAATGAGCAGTTCTTC.

The chain is built from TRBV5-4 and TRBJ1-6; D might be TRBD1 (5 bases). This CDR3 region has 17 residues. CDR1 is SGHNT and CDR2 is YYREEE in the germline V gene (reference sequence). V lost 0 bases, J lost 0 bases, and 10 bases lay in between. CDR3 DNA: TGTGCCAGCAGCTTGGACAGGCCGAGCTCCTATAATTCACCCCTCCACTTT. Encoded protein: CASSLDRPSSYNSPLHF.

Worth noting for this clonotype: A much bigger clone sits one base away, suggesting this may be a read error. This rearrangement joins TRBV28 to TRBJ2-7, with D unresolved. Per germline, CDR1 MDHEN and CDR2 SYDVKM. The CDR3 is 14 amino acids. Trimming took 3 bases from V and 3 from J, leaving 12 bases between them. The CDR3 protein is CASSLIRSCYEQYF. Here the CDR3 DNA reads TGTGCCAGCAGTTTGATTAGAAGTTGCTACGAGCAGTACTTC.

The chain is built from TRBV9 and TRBJ2-5; possible D gene TRBD2, 6 bases. Trimming removed 1 base from V and 4 bases from J, with 11 bases in between. The CDR3 has 14 residues. The germline V gene has CDR1 SGDLS and CDR2 YYNGEE. The CDR3 nucleotides read TGTGCCAGCAGCGTATCAGGGACTGCAGAGACCCAGTACTTC. It specifies CASSVSGTAETQYF. Full variable domain (remainder filled in from reference TRBV9 and TRBJ2-5): DSGVTQTPKHLITATGQRVTLRCSPRSGDLSVYWYQQSLDQGLQFLIQYYNGEERAKGNILERFSAQQFPDLHSELNLSSLELGDSALYFCASSVSGTAETQYFGPGTRLLVL.

Concerning this clonotype itself: With a much larger clone just one base away, this may be a read error. Because it lacks the conserved phenylalanine or tryptophan at the end, this CDR3 is likely a read error. The chain is built from TRBV11-2 and TRBJ2-7; D remains ambiguous. Trimming took 0 bases from V and 4 from J, leaving 13 bases between them. The CDR3 extends over 15 amino acids. CDR1 is SGHAT and CDR2 is FQNNGV in the germline V gene. CDR3 coding DNA: TGTGCCAGCAGCTTAGATATGCAGTCCGGTTACGAGCAGTACCTC. Its translation is CASSLDMQSGYEQYL.

For the CDR3, the DNA is TGCAGTGAGTTAGCGGGAAGCACAGATACGCAGTATTTT. Translated, it gives CSELAGSTDTQYF. The chain couples TRBV20-1 to TRBJ2-3, with 8 bases that match TRBD2. V lost 7 bases to trimming and J lost 0 bases; unmatched junction nucleotides: 3. Germline V gives CDR1 DFQATT, CDR2 SNEGSKA (reference sequence). This CDR3 has 13 residues.